Following are 30 T cell receptor beta chains from one sample sequenced in a study of cytomegalovirus exposure and HLA in healthy donors. The PCR contained 60 Vbeta and 13 Jbeta primers. Method: immunoSEQ multiplex PCR; TCRdb's copy keeps in-frame clones and lacks some. Of around 180,000 clones detected, 65% to 80% appear once; the ten largest clones hold approximately 0.7%. Input material: PBMCs. The origin of the receptors is a woman aged 40 to 50 in good health and CMV-seronegative.

The chain employs TRBV9 and TRBJ2-1; D is unresolved. The V and J ends lost 6 bases and 2 bases respectively, with 15 bases between them. The length of the CDR3 is 15 residues. In germline, CDR1 is SGDLS, CDR2 YYNGEE. The CDR3, as DNA: TGTGCCAGCACCCCGAGTGGCGGCGCCTACAATGAGCAGTTCTTC. It specifies CASTPSGGAYNEQFF. Full variable domain (missing parts from reference TRBV9 and TRBJ2-1): DSGVTQTPKHLITATGQRVTLRCSPRSGDLSVYWYQQSLDQGLQFLIQYYNGEERAKGNILERFSAQQFPDLHSELNLSSLELGDSALYFCASTPSGGAYNEQFFGPGTRLTVL.

The table lists this clone with a few counts. This chain links TRBV5-6 with TRBJ2-7; D remains ambiguous. This CDR3 has 12 amino acids. Germline V gene data show CDR1 as SGHDT and CDR2 as YYEEEE. Trimming stripped 1 base from V and 3 bases from J, with 5 bases between. The CDR3 bases are TGTGCCAGCAGCTTGCAGGTCTACGAGCAGTACTTC. Encoded protein: CASSLQVYEQYF.

About this clone itself: An end of the junction does not agree with germline; a read error may underlie this. This same CDR3 is encoded by further DNA sequences in the sample. The V gene is TRBV7-8, the J gene TRBJ2-7; no clear D gene. Germline V gives CDR1 SGHVS, CDR2 FQNEAQ. The CDR3 totals 14 residues. CDR3 sequence: CASSSTTRNVEQYF. The CDR3 DNA is TGCGCCAGCAGCTCTACAACCAGGAATGTCGAGCAGTACTTC.

The J gene is TRBJ1-1, the V gene TRBV5-6; 11 positions agree with TRBD1. Per germline, CDR1 SGHDT and CDR2 YYEEEE. The J segment lost 4 bases and the V segment lost 1 base, leaving 3 bases of the junction unmatched. This CDR3 comprises 15 residues. The CDR3 loop is CASSLIGTGGTEAFF. The CDR3 DNA reads TGTGCCAGCAGCTTGATCGGGACAGGGGGCACTGAAGCTTTCTTT.

This sequence joins TRBV7-6 and TRBJ1-2; the D gene is possibly TRBD1 (6 bases). V was trimmed by 0 bases and J by 0 bases, leaving 14 bases between them. Germline loops: CDR1 SGHVS, CDR2 FNYEAQ. This CDR3 is built from 17 residues. CDR3 bases: TGTGCCAGCAGCTTAGCGGCGACAGGATGGACTAACTATGGCTACACCTTC. Translated: CASSLAATGWTNYGYTF.

The chain links TRBV9 to TRBJ1-3; D perhaps matches TRBD1 (6 bases). The CDR3 extends over 15 amino acids. V lost 4 bases and J lost 2, with 13 bases in between. Germline values: CDR1 SGDLS, CDR2 YYNGEE. The CDR3 protein is CASSPQPGAGNTIYF. The CDR3 DNA reads TGTGCCAGCAGCCCGCAGCCAGGGGCTGGAAACACCATATATTTT.

The CDR3: CASSLGASGGAYEQYF. The CDR3 coding sequence is TGCGCCAGCAGCTTAGGTGCTAGCGGGGGGGCCTACGAGCAGTACTTC. The chain employs TRBV5-1 and TRBJ2-7; 12 bases match TRBD2. With V trimmed by 2 bases and J by 2 bases, 5 bases remained unmatched. The CDR3 is made up of 16 amino acids. Germline V gene data show CDR1 as SGHRS and CDR2 as YFSETQ.

The chain recombines TRBV9 with TRBJ2-7, with D possibly TRBD1 on 5 matching bases. The CDR3 is 13 residues long. Trimming removed 0 bases from V and 5 bases from J, with 9 bases in between. Per the germline V gene, CDR1 is SGDLS and CDR2 is YYNGEE. CDR3 region: CASSVGAGNEQYF. The CDR3 DNA reads TGTGCCAGCAGCGTAGGAGCAGGGAACGAGCAGTACTTC. Supplemented by reference TRBV9 and TRBJ2-7, the full variable domain reads DSGVTQTPKHLITATGQRVTLRCSPRSGDLSVYWYQQSLDQGLQFLIQYYNGEERAKGNILERFSAQQFPDLHSELNLSSLELGDSALYFCASSVGAGNEQYFGPGTRLTVT.

This clone was seen a single time. The chain employs TRBV4-3 and TRBJ2-7; 8 bases match TRBD2. Trimming at V came to 0 bases and at J to 4 bases, leaving 11 bases not matched to a gene. The V gene's germline CDR1 is LGHNA and CDR2 YSLEER. This CDR3 comprises 17 residues. CDR3 amino acids: CASSQDWGFGGGYEQYF. CDR3 nucleotide sequence: TGCGCCAGCAGCCAAGATTGGGGTTTCGGGGGGGGGTACGAGCAGTACTTC.

The chain employs TRBV5-1 and TRBJ2-3, with 14 bases fitting TRBD2. Trimming took 3 bases from V and 2 from J; bases not matched to a gene: 5. CDR1 SGHRS and CDR2 YFSETQ come from the germline V gene. CDR3 size: 17 residues. The CDR3 bases are TGCGCCAGCAGCTCTGGACTAGCGGGGGGATCCACAGATACGCAGTATTTT. Translating gives CASSSGLAGGSTDTQYF.

This clone showed up many times. The gene calls are TRBV27 and TRBJ1-5; weak D call: TRBD1 (5 bases). V lost 2 bases and J lost 5, with 22 bases in between. CDR3 length: 18 amino acids. Germline lookup yields CDR1 MNHEY and CDR2 SMNVEV (reference sequence). The CDR3 nucleotides read TGTGCCAGCAGTTTACGGGTTGGGCAGGGTTGGGCCTATCAGCCCCAGCATTTT. This gives the protein CASSLRVGQGWAYQPQHF.

This chain joins TRBV7-6 and TRBJ2-7; D is ambiguous. CDR1 and CDR2 (germline): SGHVS, FNYEAQ. V was clipped by 2 bases and J by 3 bases, with 11 bases between them. The CDR3 totals 14 residues. Written as DNA, the CDR3 is TGTGCCAGCAGCTTACGTATGGGCAACTACGAGCAGTACTTC. It specifies CASSLRMGNYEQYF.

The chain combines TRBV7-9 with TRBJ2-3; no reliable D call. The CDR3 sequence is 13 residues long. Trimming shortened V by 5 bases and J by 2 bases, and 8 bases separated the two germline ends. In germline, CDR1 is SEHNR, CDR2 FQNEAQ (reference sequence). The CDR3 DNA is TGTGCCAGCAGCCCGGCGGACACAGATACGCAGTATTTT. This sequence encodes CASSPADTDTQYF.

The V call is TRBV6-5, the J call TRBJ2-7, with 7 bases fitting TRBD2. CDR1 MNHEY and CDR2 SVGAGI come from the germline V gene. Trimming at V came to 4 bases and at J to 2 bases, leaving 11 bases not matched to a gene. The CDR3 runs to 16 residues. The CDR3 nucleotides read TGTGCCAGCAGTTCCCTGGGGGGGACCGCAGCCTACGAGCAGTACTTC. Protein: CASSSLGGTAAYEQYF.

The genes are TRBV16 and TRBJ2-7; D may be TRBD1 (5 bases). V gave up 4 bases and J gave up 4 bases, with 14 bases separating them. Germline assignment: CDR1 KGHSY and CDR2 FQNENV. This CDR3 has 14 residues. The CDR3 DNA follows: TGTGCCAGCAGCCCCCAGGGTGATGGTTACGAGCAGTACTTC. Its translation is CASSPQGDGYEQYF.

This rearrangement joins TRBV11-2 to TRBJ2-5; possibly TRBD1 for D (6 bases). The germline CDR1 and CDR2 sequences are SGHAT and FQNNGV. V lost 5 bases, J lost 1 base, and 11 bases lay in between. The length of the CDR3 is 14 residues. The CDR3 coding sequence is TGTGCCAGCAGCCCGACAGGTATCCAAGAGACCCAGTACTTC. It codes for CASSPTGIQETQYF.

V usage is TRBV9 and J usage is TRBJ1-4; perhaps TRBD1 as D (5 bases). CDR1 SGDLS and CDR2 YYNGEE come from the germline V gene. The V end was cut by 2 bases, the J end by 4 bases, with 12 bases between. The CDR3 is made up of 15 amino acids. The DNA for the CDR3 is TGTGCCAGCAGCGTCCGCTCAGGGAATAATGAAAAACTGTTTTTT. It translates to CASSVRSGNNEKLFF.

The gene calls are TRBV9 and TRBJ1-4, with D uncertain. The germline gives CDR1 SGDLS, CDR2 YYNGEE. Trimming stripped 4 bases from V and 8 bases from J, with 12 bases between. The CDR3 spans 13 residues. The CDR3 DNA follows: TGTGCCAGCAGCCCGGGAACGGGAGAAAAACTGTTTTTT. Encoded protein: CASSPGTGEKLFF.

This clone was detected only a few times. The J gene is TRBJ2-5, the V gene TRBV9, with TRBD2 matching over 10 bases. J was trimmed by 4 bases and V by 1 base; bases with no gene match: 1. The CDR3 length is 14 residues. Per germline, CDR1 SGDLS and CDR2 YYNGEE. CDR3 region: CASSVSSGGETQYF. CDR3 coding DNA: TGTGCCAGCAGCGTATCTAGCGGGGGAGAGACCCAGTACTTC. Drawing the rest from reference TRBV9 and TRBJ2-5, the complete variable domain is DSGVTQTPKHLITATGQRVTLRCSPRSGDLSVYWYQQSLDQGLQFLIQYYNGEERAKGNILERFSAQQFPDLHSELNLSSLELGDSALYFCASSVSSGGETQYFGPGTRLLVL.

The rearrangement uses TRBV7-3 and TRBJ1-1; 7 bases map to TRBD1. Germline CDR1 reads SGHTA; CDR2 reads FQGTGA. The CDR3 is made up of 15 amino acids. With 5 bases clipped from V and 6 bases from J, the junction kept 12 bases outside the gene matches. CDR3 protein: CASSQGDKVAPEAFF. As DNA, the CDR3 is TGTGCCAGCAGCCAGGGGGACAAGGTCGCTCCTGAAGCTTTCTTT.

The V call is TRBV19, the J call TRBJ2-1; 10 bases fit TRBD2. V was pared by 4 bases and J by 2 bases, with 2 bases of the junction left unmatched. CDR3 length equals 15 residues. CDR1 and CDR2 (germline): LNHDA, SQIVND (reference sequence). CDR3 bases: TGTGCCAGTAGTACTAGCGGGGGACCCTACAATGAGCAGTTCTTC. This encodes CASSTSGGPYNEQFF.

The chain uses TRBV28 and TRBJ2-5, with D unresolved. Between the trimmed V and J ends, which lost 10 bases and 5 bases, there was a span of 5 bases. Per germline, CDR1 MDHEN and CDR2 SYDVKM. This CDR3 region has 9 residues. For the CDR3, the DNA is TGTGCCACCGGGGAGACCCAGTACTTC. As protein: CATGETQYF.

The CDR3 loop reads CAWARDRANYGYTF. The CDR3 bases are TGTGCCTGGGCAAGAGACAGAGCTAACTATGGCTACACCTTC. V usage is TRBV30 and J usage is TRBJ1-2; weak D call: TRBD1 (5 bases). The length of the CDR3 is 14 residues. Germline lookup yields CDR1 GTSNPN and CDR2 SVGIG (reference sequence). The V end was cut by 5 bases, the J end by 0 bases, with 13 bases between.

In this sample, this clone turned up once. Here the CDR3 DNA reads TGTGCCAGCAGAAAACTACTCAGCGGCCAAGAGACCCAGTACTTC. Amino acid sequence: CASRKLLSGQETQYF. The V call is TRBV27, the J call TRBJ2-5; a weak D match, TRBD2 (5 bases). The CDR3 totals 15 residues. The V gene lost 6 bases and the J gene lost 1 base, with 15 bases spanning the gap. CDR1 and CDR2 from the germline V gene are MNHEY and SMNVEV (reference sequence).

The chain has TRBV11-3 and TRBJ2-1, with TRBD2 matching 8 bases. Germline V gene sequence: CDR1 SGHNT, CDR2 YENEEA. The junction had 5 bases not matched to a gene; V was cut back by 5 bases and J by 2 bases. This CDR3 is 15 amino acids long. The CDR3 sequence is CASSVTSGTYNEQFF. CDR3 DNA sequence: TGTGCCAGCAGCGTTACTAGCGGAACCTACAATGAGCAGTTCTTC.

This sequence joins TRBV7-9 and TRBJ1-1; possibly TRBD1 for D (5 bases). CDR1 is SEHNR and CDR2 is FQNEAQ in the germline V gene (reference sequence). CDR3 length: 16 residues. Trimming pared 4 bases from V and 0 bases from J, leaving 15 bases between. The CDR3 region has the DNA TGTGCCAGCAGCTCCTATCGACAGCTCATGAACACTGAAGCTTTCTTT. Amino acids: CASSSYRQLMNTEAFF.

The rearrangement joins TRBV5-6 to TRBJ1-5, with D unclear. CDR3 length: 18 residues. CDR1 is SGHDT, CDR2 YYEEEE, per germline. Trimming cost V 1 base and J 0 bases, with 17 bases left between them. Here the CDR3 reads CASSLSQAGFYSNQPQHF. DNA of the CDR3: TGTGCCAGCAGCTTGTCCCAGGCGGGATTCTATAGCAATCAGCCCCAGCATTTT.

The genes are TRBV25-1 and TRBJ2-3; 11 bases agree with TRBD2. J was trimmed by 0 bases and V by 1 base; bases with no gene match: 6. Germline V gives CDR1 MGHDK, CDR2 SYGVNS. The CDR3 sequence is 18 residues long. The CDR3: CASSESSGGTYSTDTQYF. DNA of the CDR3: TGTGCCAGCAGTGAATCTAGCGGGGGGACCTATAGCACAGATACGCAGTATTTT.

This clone was recorded once. The chain combines TRBV30 with TRBJ2-1; D might be TRBD2 (6 bases). Trimming stripped 0 bases from V and 6 bases from J, with 12 bases between. The length of the CDR3 is 14 residues. CDR1 and CDR2 (germline): GTSNPN, SVGIG (reference sequence). CDR3 coding DNA: TGTGCCTGGAGTGTGGCGGGGAGACGCAATGAGCAGTTCTTC. Protein product: CAWSVAGRRNEQFF.

This clone occurred a few times. The V call is TRBV19, the J call TRBJ1-1, with D possibly matching TRBD1 (6 bases). Trimming took off 7 bases at V and 7 bases at J, with 16 bases between the two ends. The length of the CDR3 is 13 residues. The germline CDR1 and CDR2 sequences are LNHDA and SQIVND (reference sequence). The CDR3 DNA reads TGTGCCAGTATTGATGCAGGGGCCCGTGAAGCTTTCTTT. It codes for CASIDAGAREAFF.